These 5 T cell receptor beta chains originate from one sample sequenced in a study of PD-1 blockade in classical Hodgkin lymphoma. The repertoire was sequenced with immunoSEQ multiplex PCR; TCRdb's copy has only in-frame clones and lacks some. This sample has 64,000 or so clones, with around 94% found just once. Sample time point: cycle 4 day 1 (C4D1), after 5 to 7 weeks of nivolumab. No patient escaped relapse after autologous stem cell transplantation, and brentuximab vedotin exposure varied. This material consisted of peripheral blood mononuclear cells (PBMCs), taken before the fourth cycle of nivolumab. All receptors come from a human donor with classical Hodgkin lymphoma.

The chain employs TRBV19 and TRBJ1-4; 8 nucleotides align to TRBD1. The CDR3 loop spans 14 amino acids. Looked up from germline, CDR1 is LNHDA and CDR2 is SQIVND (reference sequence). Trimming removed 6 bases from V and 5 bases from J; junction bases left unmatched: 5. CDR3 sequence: CASSPGQANEKLFF. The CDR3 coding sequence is TGTGCCAGTAGCCCGGGACAGGCCAATGAAAAACTGTTTTTT.

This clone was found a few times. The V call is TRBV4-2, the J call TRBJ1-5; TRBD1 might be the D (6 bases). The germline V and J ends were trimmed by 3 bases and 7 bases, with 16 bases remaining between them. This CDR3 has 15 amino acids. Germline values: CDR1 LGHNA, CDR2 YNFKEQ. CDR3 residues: CASSHSGGPGQPQHF. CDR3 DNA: TGTGCCAGCAGCCATTCCGGGGGGCCAGGACAGCCCCAGCATTTT.

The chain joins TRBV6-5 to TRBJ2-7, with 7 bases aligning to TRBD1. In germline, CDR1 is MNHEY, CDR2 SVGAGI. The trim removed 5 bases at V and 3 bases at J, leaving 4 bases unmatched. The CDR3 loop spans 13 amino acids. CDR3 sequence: CASSRGGNYEQYF. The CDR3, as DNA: TGTGCCAGCAGTAGAGGGGGCAACTACGAGCAGTACTTC.

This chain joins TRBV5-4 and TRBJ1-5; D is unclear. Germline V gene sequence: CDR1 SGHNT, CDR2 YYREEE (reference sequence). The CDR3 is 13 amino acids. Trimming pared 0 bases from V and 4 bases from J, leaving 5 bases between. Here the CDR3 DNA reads TGTGCCAGCAGCTTGGAACGGAATCAGCCCCAGCATTTT. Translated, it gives CASSLERNQPQHF.

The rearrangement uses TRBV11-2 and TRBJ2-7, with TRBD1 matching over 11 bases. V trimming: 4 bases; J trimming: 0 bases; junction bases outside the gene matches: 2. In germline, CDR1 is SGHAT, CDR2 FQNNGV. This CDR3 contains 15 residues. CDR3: CASSWTGGNSYEQYF. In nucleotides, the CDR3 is TGTGCCAGCAGCTGGACAGGGGGCAACTCCTACGAGCAGTACTTC.